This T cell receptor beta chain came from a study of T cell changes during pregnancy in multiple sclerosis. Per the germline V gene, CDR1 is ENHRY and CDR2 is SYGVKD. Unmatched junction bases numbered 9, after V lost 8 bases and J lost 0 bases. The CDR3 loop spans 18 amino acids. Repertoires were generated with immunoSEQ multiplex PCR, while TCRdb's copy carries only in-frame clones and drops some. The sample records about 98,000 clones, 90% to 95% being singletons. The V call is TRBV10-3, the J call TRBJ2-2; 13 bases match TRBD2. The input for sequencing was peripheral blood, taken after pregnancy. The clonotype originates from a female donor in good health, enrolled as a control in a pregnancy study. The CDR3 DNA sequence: TGTGCCATCGGGGAGACTAGCGGGGGGCTCACGAACACCGGGGAGCTGTTTTTT. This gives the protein CAIGETSGGLTNTGELFF.